This TCR beta chain was retrieved from a study of OX40 agonist ivuxolimab in advanced cancers. Some background on the complete study: The costimulatory receptor OX40 (CD134) was targeted by ivuxolimab, a fully human IgG2 agonistic monoclonal antibody. Intravenous ivuxolimab was administered to patients every 2 weeks at six dose levels: 0.01, 0.1, 0.3, 1.5, 3 and 10 mg/kg. Patients were allowed to have had prior anti-PD-1, anti-PD-L1 or anti-CTLA-4 therapy, and approximately 40% of the dose-escalation patients had previously received checkpoint inhibitors. Partial responses were achieved by three dose-escalation patients, of whom one had hepatocellular carcinoma and two had cutaneous melanoma. The paper covers the monotherapy dose-escalation part of the phase I ivuxolimab trial, which included N = 52 patients. In the dose-escalation cohort, approximately 82% of patients were male, and the mean age was approximately 64 years, with a range of roughly 20 to 85. The point of sequencing TCRbeta in the periphery was to test whether ivuxolimab changed TCR sequence diversity and drove clonal T-cell expansion. Of the 50 to 55 dose-escalation patients, hepatocellular carcinoma was present in roughly 19, melanoma in around 15, renal cell carcinoma in 9 and head and neck cancer in 9.

For CDR1 and CDR2, the germline V gene lists WSHSY and SAAADI. Relative to germline, V is 3 bases shorter and J is 1 base shorter, with 12 bases between their ends. The CDR3 has 15 amino acids, counting the end cysteine and phenylalanine. The only DNA kept is the CDR3, 45 bases in frame from the first base. For sequencing of the TCRbeta CDR3 region, genomic DNA was extracted from the sorted cells. The immunoSEQ Assay was used to sequence the TCRbeta CDR3 regions. Held by TCRdb, this immuneACCESS table contains in-frame sequences only and omits some clones. Under half of the omission traces to an unresolved V gene where checked; the cause of the rest is unknown. This sample gives tens of thousands of clones in total; about 85% of them show up just once. Together, the top ten hold 20% to 25% of the sample. Results the study describes overall, beyond this receptor: Clonal expansion of both CD4+ and CD8+ blood T cells was observed from baseline to week 6 at doses 0.1 to 3.0 mg/kg. In partial responders in the 0.1-3.0 mg/kg groups, normalized peripheral clonal expansion was found to be among the lowest, especially among CD8+ T cells. Low levels of normalized T-cell clonal expansion were also seen in some patients who did not respond. On average, CD8+ T cells showed more expanded clones than CD4+ T cells after ivuxolimab. The antigen specificity of the clonally expanded peripheral T cells was not determined.

The trial excluded patients who had a history of autoimmune disease or who were on systemic immunosuppression. In every dose cohort, peripheral blood was drawn for TCR sequencing at baseline, cycle 4 day 1, and cycle 7 day 1. The samples were taken from a phase I, first-in-human, multicenter, open-label dose-escalation trial of ivuxolimab. Adults with locally advanced or metastatic head and neck squamous cell, hepatocellular, melanoma or renal cell carcinoma were enrolled in the trial. CD4+ and CD8+ T cells were sorted separately from peripheral blood before TCR sequencing. Comments on this clone: What antigen it recognizes has not been identified. Per-base quality was not reported, and no clone a single base away is much larger than it.

In this chain, TRBV10-2 is recombined with TRBJ1-2, with the D gene too uncertain to name. This TCR derives from an adult with an advanced solid tumor such as melanoma, head and neck, liver or kidney cancer. The input for sequencing was CD4+ or CD8+ T cells sorted from blood, taken in a trial of the OX40 agonist ivuxolimab. The CDR3 protein is CASSDSPGGNYGYTF. The nucleotides are TGCGCCAGCAGTGATAGCCCCGGAGGTAACTATGGCTACACCTTC.